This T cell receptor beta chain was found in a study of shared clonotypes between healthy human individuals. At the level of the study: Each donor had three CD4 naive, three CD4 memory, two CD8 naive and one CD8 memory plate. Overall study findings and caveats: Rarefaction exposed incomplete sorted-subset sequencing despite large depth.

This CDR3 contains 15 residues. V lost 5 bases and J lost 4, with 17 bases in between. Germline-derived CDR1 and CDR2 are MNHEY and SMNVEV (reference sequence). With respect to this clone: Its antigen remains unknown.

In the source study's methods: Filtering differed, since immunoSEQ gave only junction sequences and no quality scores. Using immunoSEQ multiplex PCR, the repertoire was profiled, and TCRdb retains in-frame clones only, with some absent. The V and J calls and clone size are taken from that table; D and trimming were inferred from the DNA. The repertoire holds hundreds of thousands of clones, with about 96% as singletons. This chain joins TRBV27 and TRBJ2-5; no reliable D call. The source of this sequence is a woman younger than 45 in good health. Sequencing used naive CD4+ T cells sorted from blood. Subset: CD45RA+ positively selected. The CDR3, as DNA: TGTGCCAGCAGTAAAAGGACCGCCAAGGGAGAGACCCAGTACTTC. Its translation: CASSKRTAKGETQYF.